Shown below are 25 T cell receptor beta chains from a single sample sequenced in a study of sequential checkpoint blockade in melanoma. The treatment here: randomized to nivolumab then ipilimumab (arm A) or the reverse (arm B). Measured with immunoSEQ multiplex PCR; TCRdb has only the in-frame clones, and not every one. The data hold 9,500 to 15,000 clones, with about 79% observed a single time. The specimen comprised CD8+ T cells sorted from blood (inferred from file names), sampled from a patient given nivolumab and ipilimumab in sequence. The receptors derive from a human donor with melanoma.

This chain connects TRBV5-4 to TRBJ2-5; 8 bases align to TRBD1. Trimming at V came to 4 bases and at J to 3 bases, leaving 8 bases not matched to a gene. The CDR3 spans 15 residues. The germline gives CDR1 SGHNT, CDR2 YYREEE (reference sequence). This CDR3 reads CASSTEQGGKETQYF. CDR3 nucleotide sequence: TGTGCCAGCAGCACAGAACAGGGGGGCAAAGAGACCCAGTACTTC.

The chain has TRBV7-2 and TRBJ1-5; D call uncertain. Germline V gives CDR1 SGHTA, CDR2 FQGNSA. The ends were cut back, 1 base at V and 0 bases at J, with 16 bases in the middle. The CDR3 is made up of 18 amino acids. In DNA, the CDR3 is TGTGCCAGCAGCTTAGTTGAGGCCGCACATTATAGCAATCAGCCCCAGCATTTT. Translating it yields CASSLVEAAHYSNQPQHF. The variable domain in full, completed from reference TRBV7-2 and TRBJ1-5, reads GAGVSQSPSNKVTEKGKDVELRCDPISGHTALYWYRQSLGQGLEFLIYFQGNSAPDKSGLPSDRFSAERTGGSVSTLTIQRTQQEDSAVYLCASSLVEAAHYSNQPQHFGDGTRLSIL.

This chain joins TRBV29-1 and TRBJ1-2, with 7 nucleotides matching TRBD1. This CDR3 comprises 13 residues. Per the germline V gene, CDR1 is SQVTM and CDR2 is ANQGSEA. J was trimmed by 3 bases and V by 7 bases; bases with no gene match: 8. The CDR3 spells CSAQNGQDYGYTF. The DNA for the CDR3 is TGCAGCGCCCAAAATGGACAGGACTATGGCTACACCTTC.

The genes are TRBV13 and TRBJ2-7; D is possibly TRBD1 (7 bases). Germline V gene sequence: CDR1 PRHDT, CDR2 FYEKMQ (reference sequence). CDR3 length: 14 amino acids. V lost 3 bases and J lost 5, with 14 bases in between. Written as DNA, the CDR3 is TGTGCCAGCAGCTTTTGGAGGGACAGTGACGAGCAGTACTTC. Its protein is CASSFWRDSDEQYF.

The chain employs TRBV7-6 and TRBJ2-3; D remains unclear. Trimming shortened V by 3 bases and J by 0 bases, and 4 bases separated the two germline ends. Germline CDR1 SGHVS, CDR2 FNYEAQ. CDR3 size: 13 residues. The chain's CDR3 is CASSLYSTDTQYF. In DNA, the CDR3 is TGTGCCAGCAGCTTGTATAGCACAGATACGCAGTATTTT.

J is TRBJ2-2 and V is TRBV9; no definite D call. Germline CDR1 reads SGDLS; CDR2 reads YYNGEE. V lost 4 bases, J lost 6 bases, and 10 bases lay in between. This CDR3 comprises 13 residues. The CDR3 DNA is TGTGCCAGCAGCAAAAGCGAGGCCGGGGAGCTGTTTTTT. Residues: CASSKSEAGELFF.

As to this clone: The same CDR3 can be traced to other DNA sequences in this sample. The rearrangement links TRBV9 to TRBJ2-7; the D gene is possibly TRBD1 (5 bases). The germline V and J ends were trimmed by 0 bases and 2 bases, with 9 bases remaining between them. Germline V CDR1 and CDR2: SGDLS, YYNGEE. This CDR3 contains 14 residues. The CDR3 region has the DNA TGTGCCAGCAGCGTAGGGGGCGGCACCTACGAGCAGTACTTC. The encoded protein is CASSVGGGTYEQYF.

J is TRBJ1-5 and V is TRBV5-6; D unclear. Germline V lookup: CDR1 SGHDT, CDR2 YYEEEE. The V end was cut by 2 bases, the J end by 5 bases, with 5 bases between. The CDR3 has 12 residues. The CDR3 is CASSFGDQPQHF. DNA of the CDR3: TGTGCCAGCAGCTTCGGGGATCAGCCCCAGCATTTT.

The V and J genes are TRBV9 and TRBJ2-2; the match to TRBD2 covers 9 bases. J was trimmed by 1 base and V by 3 bases; bases with no gene match: 4. CDR1 is SGDLS, CDR2 YYNGEE, per germline. This CDR3 comprises 16 residues. CDR3 DNA: TGTGCCAGCAGCGGAGCGGGAGGTGAGAACACCGGGGAGCTGTTTTTT. Amino acids: CASSGAGGENTGELFF.

The chain carries TRBV27 and TRBJ2-5, with D possibly TRBD2 on 6 matching bases. The germline V gene encodes CDR1 MNHEY and CDR2 SMNVEV (reference sequence). The CDR3 extends over 17 amino acids. Trimming removed 5 bases at V and 2 bases at J, with 21 bases between. The CDR3 here is CASSPTRGWIGQETQYF. CDR3 coding DNA: TGTGCCAGCAGTCCGACTAGAGGGTGGATAGGGCAAGAGACCCAGTACTTC.

This clone has more than one count but fewer than ten. V and J are TRBV19 and TRBJ1-2, with D possibly TRBD1 on 5 matching bases. CDR3 size: 11 residues. V lost 3 bases to trimming and J lost 8 bases, with 7 bases between them. Germline V gene data show CDR1 as LNHDA and CDR2 as SQIVND (reference sequence). The CDR3 here is CASSMGQGYTF. As DNA, the CDR3 is TGTGCCAGTAGTATGGGGCAGGGCTACACCTTC.

The CDR3 loop reads CASNLGQGNTEAFF. In DNA, the CDR3 is TGCGCCAGCAACCTCGGACAGGGGAACACTGAAGCTTTCTTT. The chain employs TRBV4-1 and TRBJ1-1, with TRBD1 identical over 8 bases. V dropped 7 bases and J dropped 1; count of bases not matched to a gene: 5. There are 14 residues in the CDR3. Germline V gene sequence: CDR1 MGHRA, CDR2 YSYEKL.

This clone was observed a handful of times. The chain joins TRBV5-6 to TRBJ2-7; D remains unclear. Germline CDR1 SGHDT, CDR2 YYEEEE. This CDR3 comprises 12 residues. Between the trimmed V and J ends, which lost 2 bases and 3 bases, there was a span of 6 bases. CDR3 residues: CASSFSSYEQYF. CDR3 coding DNA: TGTGCCAGCAGCTTCTCGAGCTACGAGCAGTACTTC. Together with reference TRBV5-6 and TRBJ2-7, the CDR3 gives the full variable domain: DAGVTQSPTHLIKTRGQQVTLRCSPKSGHDTVSWYQQALGQGPQFIFQYYEEEERQRGNFPDRFSGHQFPNYSSELNVNALLLGDSALYLCASSFSSYEQYFGPGTRLTVT.

There are a few counts of this clone. The rearrangement uses TRBV27 and TRBJ2-5, with D possibly being TRBD2 (6 bases). This CDR3 spans 17 amino acids. The germline V gene has CDR1 MNHEY and CDR2 SMNVEV (reference sequence). Trimming shortened V by 2 bases and J by 0 bases, and 16 bases separated the two germline ends. The CDR3 region has the DNA TGTGCCAGCAGTTTAAAATTCGGCGGGACGTACCAAGAGACCCAGTACTTC. Amino acid sequence: CASSLKFGGTYQETQYF.

This clone came up a few times. The gene calls are TRBV27 and TRBJ2-2; D call uncertain. The germline gives CDR1 MNHEY, CDR2 SMNVEV (reference sequence). V dropped 6 bases and J dropped 0 bases, with 11 bases sitting between them. CDR3 length: 15 amino acids. CDR3 in DNA: TGTGCCAGCAGCCCTTACACGACGAACACCGGGGAGCTGTTTTTT. Its protein product is CASSPYTTNTGELFF.

The chain is built from TRBV19 and TRBJ2-1; 9 nucleotides match TRBD1. Germline V gives CDR1 LNHDA, CDR2 SQIVND (reference sequence). V trimming: 6 bases; J trimming: 1 base; junction bases outside the gene matches: 4. The CDR3 runs to 15 residues. As DNA, the CDR3 is TGTGCCAGTAGGATACAGGGGGCATCCTACAATGAGCAGTTCTTC. Encoded protein: CASRIQGASYNEQFF.

V is TRBV7-8 and J is TRBJ2-3, with D perhaps TRBD1 (6 bases). This CDR3 is 15 amino acids long. CDR1 SGHVS and CDR2 FQNEAQ come from the germline V gene. Deletions cut 5 bases from V and 3 bases from J, with 15 bases between. The DNA of the CDR3 is TGTGCCAGCAGCCTGGGGGCCATTGGTACAGATACGCAGTATTTT. Residues: CASSLGAIGTDTQYF.

This chain links TRBV9 with TRBJ2-7; unclear D gene. The CDR3 is made up of 13 amino acids. CDR1 is SGDLS, CDR2 YYNGEE, per germline. V dropped 3 bases and J dropped 0 bases, with 7 bases sitting between them. The CDR3 DNA is TGTGCCAGCAGCGCCCCTTTCTCCTACGAGCAGTACTTC. Translation: CASSAPFSYEQYF.

The genes are TRBV7-3 and TRBJ1-5, with a possible D match to TRBD1 (5 bases). The CDR3 length is 14 residues. Between the trimmed V and J ends, which lost 6 bases and 2 bases, there was a span of 11 bases. CDR1 is SGHTA, CDR2 FQGTGA, per germline. The CDR3 DNA sequence: TGTGCCAGCAGACTTGACAGTTGCAATCAGCCCCAGCATTTT. Its protein product is CASRLDSCNQPQHF.

V usage is TRBV15 and J usage is TRBJ2-7, with TRBD1 matching over 8 bases. V shed 8 bases, J shed 6 bases, and the junction held 3 bases outside the gene matches. The CDR3 has 11 amino acids. Germline CDR1 is LNHNV and CDR2 is YYDKDF (reference sequence). This CDR3 is CATEQGVEQYF. The CDR3 DNA is TGTGCCACCGAACAGGGGGTCGAGCAGTACTTC. The full variable domain, completed using reference TRBV15 and TRBJ2-7, is DAMVIQNPRYQVTQFGKPVTLSCSQTLNHNVMYWYQQKSSQAPKLLFHYYDKDFNNEADTPDNFQSRRPNTSFCFLDIRSPGLGDTAMYLCATEQGVEQYFGPGTRLTVT.

The chain uses TRBV19 and TRBJ2-7; 10 bases line up with TRBD2. The germline gives CDR1 LNHDA, CDR2 SQIVND (reference sequence). J lost 5 bases, V lost 3 bases, and 7 bases had no gene match. This CDR3 spans 15 amino acids. CDR3 loop: CASSIMASGSNEQYF. In nucleotides, the CDR3 is TGTGCCAGTAGTATTATGGCTAGCGGGAGTAACGAGCAGTACTTC.

This clone was detected only a few times. The chain couples TRBV7-2 to TRBJ2-7, with TRBD1 as a possible D gene (7 bases). Germline loops: CDR1 SGHTA, CDR2 FQGNSA. Trimming took off 1 base at V and 6 bases at J, with 10 bases between the two ends. The CDR3 is 13 residues long. Here the CDR3 DNA reads TGTGCCAGCAGCTTAGATCAGGGGGGCGAGCAGTACTTC. Its protein product is CASSLDQGGEQYF.

The chain joins TRBV5-6 to TRBJ2-3, with 7 bases that match TRBD1. V lost 0 bases to trimming and J lost 4 bases; unmatched junction nucleotides: 2. From germline, CDR1 is SGHDT and CDR2 YYEEEE. This CDR3 is 14 amino acids long. The CDR3 loop reads CASSLGQGPDTQYF. CDR3 sequence (DNA): TGTGCCAGCAGCTTGGGACAGGGTCCAGATACGCAGTATTTT.

This clone was found a few times. This chain joins TRBV27 and TRBJ2-1; D uncertain. The length of the CDR3 is 16 residues. Trimming removed 4 bases from V and 0 bases from J, with 13 bases in between. The germline V gene encodes CDR1 MNHEY and CDR2 SMNVEV (reference sequence). In DNA, the CDR3 is TGTGCCAGCAGTTACGGCAGGATGAGCTCCTACAATGAGCAGTTCTTC. Translating it yields CASSYGRMSSYNEQFF.

This chain connects TRBV29-1 to TRBJ1-1; D unclear. The germline V and J ends were trimmed by 3 bases and 1 base, with 18 bases remaining between them. CDR3 length equals 16 residues. The germline V gene encodes CDR1 SQVTM and CDR2 ANQGSEA. The DNA of the CDR3 is TGCAGCGTTGACATCCCCCTCACGAGGAGGAACACTGAAGCTTTCTTT. As protein: CSVDIPLTRRNTEAFF.